This T cell receptor beta chain was sequenced in a study of T-cell reconstitution after alpha-beta-depleted transplantation in children. Whole-study findings and limits: Expanded graft clones numbering several hundred reportedly gave rise to alpha-beta T cells about two months after transplant. When one year had passed after transplant, most T-cell counts and diversity came from newly produced T cells. From surviving recipient T cells and thymic progenitors came the high day-60 TCRbeta diversity observed in some patients.

Preparation of the TCRbeta library was carried out with unique molecular identifiers. In TCRdb, the PCR reads were re-called with MiXCR into one record per CDR3 protein. The data show roughly 570,000 distinct CDR3 sequences, 27% seen once. As to this clonotype: Its target is not known.

The CDR3 consists of 16 residues. Germline V lookup: CDR1 SGDLS, CDR2 YYNGEE. V lost 3 bases and J lost 0, with 12 bases in between. The chain recombines TRBV9 with TRBJ2-2, with TRBD2 as a possible D gene (5 bases). This sequence originates from a boy younger than two with Wiskott-Aldrich syndrome, due to receive a stem cell transplant. The specimen comprised PBMCs, sampled before TCRalphabeta/CD19-depleted stem cell transplant. The CDR3 DNA reads as TGTGCCAGCAGCGCGGGGTCAAACGCGAACACCGGGGAGCTGTTTTTT. This codes for CASSAGSNANTGELFF.